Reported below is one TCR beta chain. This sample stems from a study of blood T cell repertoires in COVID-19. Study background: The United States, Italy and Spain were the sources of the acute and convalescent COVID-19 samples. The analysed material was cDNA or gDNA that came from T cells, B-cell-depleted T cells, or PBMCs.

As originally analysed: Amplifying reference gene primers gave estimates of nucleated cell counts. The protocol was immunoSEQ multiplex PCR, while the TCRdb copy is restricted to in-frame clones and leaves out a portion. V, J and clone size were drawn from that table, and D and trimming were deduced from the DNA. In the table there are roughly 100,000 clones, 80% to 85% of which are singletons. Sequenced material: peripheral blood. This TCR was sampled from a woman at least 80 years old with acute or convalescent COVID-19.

CDR3 in amino acids: CACPLAGELFF. CDR3 nucleotides: TGTGCCTGCCCTCTTGCCGGGGAGCTGTTTTTT. This rearrangement joins TRBV30 to TRBJ2-2; D is uncertain. Germline CDR1 and CDR2: GTSNPN and SVGIG (reference sequence). The CDR3 consists of 11 residues. V shed 6 bases and J shed 6 bases, with 8 bases lying between them.